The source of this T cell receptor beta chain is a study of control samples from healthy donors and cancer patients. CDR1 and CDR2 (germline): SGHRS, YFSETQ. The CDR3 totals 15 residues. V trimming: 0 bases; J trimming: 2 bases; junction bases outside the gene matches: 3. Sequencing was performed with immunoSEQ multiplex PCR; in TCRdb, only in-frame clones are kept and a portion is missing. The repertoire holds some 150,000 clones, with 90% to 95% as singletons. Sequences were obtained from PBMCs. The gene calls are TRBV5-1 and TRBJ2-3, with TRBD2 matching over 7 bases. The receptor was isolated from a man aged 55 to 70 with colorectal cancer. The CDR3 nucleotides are TGCGCCAGCAGCTTGGTTCTAGCGGACACAGATACGCAGTATTTT. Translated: CASSLVLADTDTQYF.